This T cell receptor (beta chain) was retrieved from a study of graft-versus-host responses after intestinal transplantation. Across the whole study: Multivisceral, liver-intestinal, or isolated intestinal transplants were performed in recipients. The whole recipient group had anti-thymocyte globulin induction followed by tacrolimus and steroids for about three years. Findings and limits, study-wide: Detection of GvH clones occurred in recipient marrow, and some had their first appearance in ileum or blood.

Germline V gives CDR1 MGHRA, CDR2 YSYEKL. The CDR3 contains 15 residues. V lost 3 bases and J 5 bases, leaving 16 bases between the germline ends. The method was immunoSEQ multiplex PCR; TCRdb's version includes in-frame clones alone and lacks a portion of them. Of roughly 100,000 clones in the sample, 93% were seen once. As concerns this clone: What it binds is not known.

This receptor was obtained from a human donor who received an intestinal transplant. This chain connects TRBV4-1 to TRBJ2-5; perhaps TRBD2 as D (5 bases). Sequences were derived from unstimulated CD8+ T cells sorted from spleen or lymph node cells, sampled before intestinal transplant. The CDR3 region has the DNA TGCGCCAGCAGCCACCAAGGAGAGGGCGAGGAGACCCAGTACTTC. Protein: CASSHQGEGEETQYF.